These 25 T cell receptor beta chains share one sample of origin, sequenced in a study of identical twins. A single record per CDR3 protein comes from TCRdb applying MiXCR to the 5' RACE reads. The table lists a few hundred thousand distinct CDR3 sequences, 9% to 10% of them singletons. Sequences were obtained from naive T cells sorted from blood. The receptors come from a woman aged 45-65 years in good health.

The genes are TRBV11-2 and TRBJ1-3; 7 bases are shared with TRBD1. Germline-derived CDR1 and CDR2 are SGHAT and FQNNGV. After removal of 5 bases from V and 0 bases from J, the junction contained 10 bases not matched to a gene. The CDR3 has 17 amino acids. CDR3: CASSRLTGTASGNTIYF. The CDR3 DNA reads TGTGCCAGCAGCCGATTGACCGGGACAGCCTCTGGAAACACCATATATTTT.

This chain links TRBV5-1 with TRBJ2-1; TRBD2 agrees at 12 bases. CDR1 is SGHRS, CDR2 YFSETQ, per germline. The V and J ends lost 1 base and 10 bases, in that order; junction bases with no gene match: 6. CDR3 size: 15 residues. The DNA of the CDR3 is TGCGCCAGCAGCTTGACTAGCGGGGGGCAGGCGGAGCAGTTCTTC. This codes for CASSLTSGGQAEQFF.

This chain joins TRBV12-3 or TRBV12-4 and TRBJ2-5, with 10 bases aligning to TRBD2. The CDR3 loop spans 15 amino acids. J was trimmed by 1 base and V by 5 bases; bases with no gene match: 4. The CDR3 region is CASSGLAETQETQYF. CDR3 sequence (DNA): TGTGCCAGCAGTGGACTAGCGGAGACCCAAGAGACCCAGTACTTC.

The J gene is TRBJ2-5, the V gene TRBV24-1; D is perhaps TRBD1 (6 bases). The V end lost 3 bases, the J end lost 5 bases, and 15 bases lay between the germline ends. This CDR3 comprises 15 residues. Germline V gene sequence: CDR1 KGHDR, CDR2 SFDVKD. CDR3 residues: CATSDTIRGVETQYF. The DNA for the CDR3 is TGTGCCACCAGTGATACTATCAGGGGAGTGGAGACCCAGTACTTC.

This clonotype was found many times. The genes are TRBV2 and TRBJ2-1; D gene unclear. V was cut by 7 bases and J by 9 bases, with 19 bases left in between. This CDR3 comprises 14 residues. Germline CDR1 SNHLY, CDR2 FYNNEI. This CDR3 is CASIVAPNPGEQFF. The CDR3 DNA follows: TGTGCCAGCATAGTTGCGCCCAACCCGGGTGAGCAGTTCTTC.

This clonotype was picked up a small number of times. The J gene is TRBJ2-3, the V gene TRBV30, with D tentatively TRBD2 (5 bases). V was clipped by 3 bases and J by 2 bases, with 12 bases between them. CDR1 GTSNPN and CDR2 SVGIG come from the germline V gene (reference sequence). This CDR3 comprises 14 residues. The CDR3 bases are TGTGCCTGGAGCGTGGACTTGTCCACAGATACGCAGTATTTT. Translated: CAWSVDLSTDTQYF. The complete variable domain, with remaining parts taken from reference TRBV30 and TRBJ2-3, reads SQTIHQWPATLVQPVGSPLSLECTVEGTSNPNLYWYRQAAGRGLQLLFYSVGIGQISSEVPQNLSASRPQDRQFILSSKKLLLSDSGFYLCAWSVDLSTDTQYFGPGTRLTVL.

CDR3 DNA: TGCAGCGTTGAAGATAAAGATACGCAGTATTTT. Its translation is CSVEDKDTQYF. J is TRBJ2-3 and V is TRBV29-1, with D uncertain. This CDR3 spans 11 amino acids. The V end lost 0 bases, the J end lost 5 bases, and 3 bases lay between the germline ends. The germline CDR1 and CDR2 sequences are SQVTM and ANQGSEA.

This clonotype was recorded many times. This rearrangement joins TRBV24-1 to TRBJ2-5, with TRBD2 as a possible D gene (5 bases). The CDR3 consists of 11 residues. Per the germline V gene, CDR1 is KGHDR and CDR2 is SFDVKD. V was trimmed by 1 base and J by 13 bases, leaving 9 bases between them. CDR3 bases: TGTGCCACCAGTGATTTAGGGAGTTGGTACTTC. Protein: CATSDLGSWYF.

The J gene is TRBJ2-7, the V gene TRBV7-6; a possible D gene is TRBD2 (5 bases). V was cut by 3 bases and J by 4 bases, with 7 bases left in between. The CDR3 loop spans 12 amino acids. The germline gives CDR1 SGHVS, CDR2 FNYEAQ. CDR3: CASSLGEYEQYF. CDR3 sequence (DNA): TGTGCCAGCAGCTTGGGAGAGTACGAGCAGTACTTC.

This clonotype was recorded at least ten times. The V gene is TRBV10-3, the J gene TRBJ2-1; 14 bases align to TRBD2. Germline values: CDR1 ENHRY, CDR2 SYGVKD. The trim removed 4 bases at V and 6 bases at J, leaving 8 bases unmatched. There are 17 residues in the CDR3. The chain's CDR3 is CAISGTGTSGRSNEQFF. The CDR3 coding sequence is TGTGCCATCAGTGGCACAGGGACTAGCGGGAGAAGCAATGAGCAGTTCTTC.

This clonotype appeared a few times. V usage is TRBV7-2 and J usage is TRBJ2-1, with D perhaps matching TRBD2 (6 bases). Between the trimmed V and J ends, which lost 0 bases and 4 bases, there was a span of 10 bases. The germline gives CDR1 SGHTA, CDR2 FQGNSA. The CDR3 extends over 15 amino acids. The CDR3 nucleotides are TGTGCCAGCAGCTTAGCGCGGGGACTTTACAATGAGCAGTTCTTC. Protein sequence: CASSLARGLYNEQFF.

The chain carries TRBV20-1 and TRBJ2-2, with D maybe TRBD2 (6 bases). The germline V gene has CDR1 DFQATT and CDR2 SNEGSKA (reference sequence). Trimming pared 0 bases from V and 4 bases from J, leaving 12 bases between. This CDR3 spans 15 amino acids. CDR3 in amino acids: CSARDVRGSTGELFF. For the CDR3, the DNA is TGCAGTGCTAGAGATGTCCGGGGGTCCACCGGGGAGCTGTTTTTT.

This clonotype was seen at least ten times. V is TRBV12-3 or TRBV12-4 and J is TRBJ1-3, with TRBD1 matching over 10 bases. V lost 5 bases to trimming and J lost 1 base; unmatched junction nucleotides: 2. The CDR3 is 15 amino acids. The CDR3 here is CASSEGQGSGNTIYF. The CDR3 nucleotides are TGTGCCAGCAGTGAGGGACAGGGGTCTGGAAACACCATATATTTT.

V is TRBV12-3 or TRBV12-4 and J is TRBJ2-3, with 8 bases fitting TRBD2. V lost 11 bases, J lost 0 bases, and 10 bases stayed unmatched. CDR3 size: 15 residues. In DNA, the CDR3 is TGTGCCGGTAGCCGGGAGGGCCGTAGCACAGATACGCAGTATTTT. Amino acid sequence: CAGSREGRSTDTQYF.

This clonotype was seen only a few times. The J gene is TRBJ2-7, the V gene TRBV6-5; perhaps TRBD1 as D (5 bases). The CDR3 contains 19 residues. V was cut by 2 bases and J by 4 bases, with 27 bases left in between. The germline V gene has CDR1 MNHEY and CDR2 SVGAGI. The CDR3 reads CASSYRTAPLSRDGYEQYF. The CDR3 region has the DNA TGTGCCAGCAGTTACCGGACCGCCCCCTTGAGCAGGGATGGGTACGAGCAGTACTTC.

The rearrangement links TRBV18 to TRBJ1-3, with D uncertain. There are 14 residues in the CDR3. V lost 2 bases and J lost 4, with 9 bases in between. CDR1 is KGHSH, CDR2 LQKENI, per germline. Here the CDR3 DNA reads TGTGCCAGCTCACCAGAGGGATCCGGAAACACCATATATTTT. It codes for CASSPEGSGNTIYF. The variable domain in full, with the rest retrieved from reference TRBV18 and TRBJ1-3, is NAGVMQNPRHLVRRRGQEARLRCSPMKGHSHVYWYRQLPEEGLKFMVYLQKENIIDESGMPKERFSAEFPKEGPSILRIQQVVRGDSAAYFCASSPEGSGNTIYFGEGSWLTVV.

This sequence joins TRBV29-1 and TRBJ2-5, with 9 bases fitting TRBD2. Germline loops: CDR1 SQVTM, CDR2 ANQGSEA. Unmatched junction bases numbered 7, after V lost 8 bases and J lost 3 bases. The CDR3 has 13 amino acids. In nucleotides, the CDR3 is TGCAGCTATATCCGACTAGCGGAAGAGACCCAGTACTTC. It specifies CSYIRLAEETQYF.

This chain connects TRBV11-2 to TRBJ2-1; TRBD2 is a possible D gene (6 bases). Germline CDR1 SGHAT, CDR2 FQNNGV. V was trimmed by 3 bases and J by 5 bases, leaving 14 bases between them. The CDR3 is 15 amino acids. The CDR3 sequence: CASSFPGGKNNEQFF. Written as DNA, the CDR3 is TGTGCCAGCAGCTTCCCCGGAGGGAAGAACAATGAGCAGTTCTTC.

Here the CDR3 reads CASVRGKLDQPQHF. The DNA of the CDR3 is TGTGCCAGCGTGAGAGGGAAGCTCGATCAGCCCCAGCATTTT. The J gene is TRBJ1-5, the V gene TRBV2; D is unresolved. In germline, CDR1 is SNHLY, CDR2 FYNNEI. V was clipped by 8 bases and J by 5 bases, with 16 bases between them. This CDR3 spans 14 amino acids.

The chain is built from TRBV15 and TRBJ2-1; the D gene is possibly TRBD2 (6 bases). Germline CDR1 reads LNHNV; CDR2 reads YYDKDF (reference sequence). The CDR3 has 18 amino acids. V was clipped by 3 bases and J by 4 bases, with 22 bases between them. CDR3 sequence (DNA): TGTGCCACCAGCAGTGAGAACCCTCTAGCGTGGCGTTACAATGAGCAGTTCTTC. It specifies CATSSENPLAWRYNEQFF.

This clonotype appeared a few times. The J gene is TRBJ2-1, the V gene TRBV6-5; tentative D call: TRBD2 (6 bases). The CDR3 is made up of 17 amino acids. The germline V gene encodes CDR1 MNHEY and CDR2 SVGAGI. Trimming left V 2 bases short and J 4 bases short, with 18 bases between. The CDR3 bases are TGTGCCAGCAGTTACAACCCCAATAGCGGAGAGTACAATGAGCAGTTCTTC. Its protein is CASSYNPNSGEYNEQFF.

The chain has TRBV19 and TRBJ1-5; D is undetermined. This CDR3 comprises 15 residues. Per germline, CDR1 LNHDA and CDR2 SQIVND (reference sequence). Trimming cost V 4 bases and J 7 bases, with 17 bases left between them. The CDR3, as DNA: TGTGCCAGTAGTACACGTACGCAAGGGATGCAGCCCCAGCATTTT. This translates into CASSTRTQGMQPQHF.

Worth noting for this clonotype: The junction does not match germline at one end; this may be a read error. The rearrangement uses TRBV5-1 and TRBJ1-4; D possibly corresponds to TRBD1 (5 bases). CDR3 length: 13 amino acids. Germline values: CDR1 SGHRS, CDR2 YFSETQ. The CDR3 nucleotides read TGCGCCAGCAGACAGGCCGTCGATGAAGAACTGTTTTTT. It codes for CASRQAVDEELFF. Full variable domain (missing parts from reference TRBV5-1 and TRBJ1-4): KAGVTQTPRYLIKTRGQQVTLSCSPISGHRSVSWYQQTPGQGLQFLFEYFSETQRNKGNFPGRFSGRQFSNSRSEMNVSTLELGDSALYLCASRQAVDEELFFGSGTQLSVL.

The chain has TRBV7-8 and TRBJ2-7; TRBD2 matches 11 bases. The CDR3 is made up of 16 amino acids. The germline CDR1 and CDR2 sequences are SGHVS and FQNEAQ. V lost 4 bases, J lost 6 bases, and 11 bases stayed unmatched. The CDR3, as DNA: TGTGCCAGCAGCTCCCTAGTAGCGGGAGGGCCAAGCGAGCAGTACTTC. Its translation: CASSSLVAGGPSEQYF. Full variable domain (missing parts from reference TRBV7-8 and TRBJ2-7): GAGVSQSPRYKVAKRGQDVALRCDPISGHVSLFWYQQALGQGPEFLTYFQNEAQLDKSGLPSDRFFAERPEGSVSTLKIQRTQQEDSAVYLCASSSLVAGGPSEQYFGPGTRLTVT.

V is TRBV12-3 or TRBV12-4 and J is TRBJ1-1, with D perhaps matching TRBD1 (6 bases). V was clipped by 11 bases and J by 2 bases, with 15 bases between them. This CDR3 has 13 residues. The CDR3 sequence is CAGNRVVNTEAFF. The DNA for the CDR3 is TGTGCCGGAAACAGGGTGGTTAACACTGAAGCTTTCTTT.